This is a list of T cell receptor beta chains from one sample in a study of T-cell reconstitution after alpha-beta-depleted transplantation in children. In TCRdb, the PCR reads were re-called with MiXCR into one record per CDR3 protein. Among a few hundred thousand distinct CDR3 sequences listed, approximately 23% were seen once. The sample was PBMCs, mostly from graft donor cells, taken 180 days after TCRalphabeta/CD19-depleted stem cell transplant. Source of these receptors: a male patient between 5 and 17 years old who had a stem cell transplant for acute lymphoblastic leukemia, so the T cells may come from the graft donor. Each CDR3 is given with its conserved first and last residue. The order of the fields is J gene, V gene, clone size, D gene, CDR3 protein, CDR3 DNA. D genes are given only for firm matches. Size values are once, few and many counts, or a class for expanded clones, and some rows have none.

J gene: TRBJ1-2
V gene: TRBV14
clone size: .
D gene: .
CDR3 protein: CASSQERRRHLYGYTF
CDR3 DNA: TGTGCCAGCAGCCAAGAAAGGCGGCGACACCTCTATGGCTACACCTTC

J gene: TRBJ2-2
V gene: TRBV28
clone size: many
D gene: .
CDR3 protein: CASSFRLPNTGELFF
CDR3 DNA: TGTGCCAGCAGTTTTCGGCTTCCGAACACCGGGGAGCTGTTTTTT

J gene: TRBJ2-4
V gene: TRBV5-1
clone size: once
D gene: .
CDR3 protein: CASSQDYLGVLAKNIQYF
CDR3 DNA: TGCGCCAGCAGCCAAGACTACTTAGGGGTACTAGCCAAAAACATTCAGTACTTC

J gene: TRBJ2-7
V gene: TRBV10-2
clone size: few
D gene: TRBD2
CDR3 protein: CASQREFEQYF
CDR3 DNA: TGCGCCAGCCAGCGGGAGTTCGAGCAGTACTTC

J gene: TRBJ2-1
V gene: TRBV5-5
clone size: .
D gene: TRBD1
CDR3 protein: CASSLRGTGFYNEQFF
CDR3 DNA: TGTGCCAGCAGCTTGAGAGGGACAGGGTTCTACAATGAGCAGTTCTTC

J gene: TRBJ1-5
V gene: TRBV20-1
clone size: .
D gene: .
CDR3 protein: CSASPVSNQPQHF
CDR3 DNA: TGCAGTGCTAGCCCAGTTAGCAATCAGCCCCAGCATTTT

J gene: TRBJ2-3
V gene: TRBV12-5
clone size: .
D gene: .
CDR3 protein: CASEVERSTDTQYF
CDR3 DNA: TGTGCTAGTGAGGTAGAACGGAGCACAGATACGCAGTATTTT

J gene: TRBJ2-7
V gene: TRBV27
clone size: .
D gene: .
CDR3 protein: CASTTGSYEQYF
CDR3 DNA: TGTGCCAGCACTACAGGGTCCTACGAGCAGTACTTC

J gene: TRBJ2-1
V gene: TRBV28
clone size: few
D gene: TRBD1
CDR3 protein: CASSLIGTEGWDEQFF
CDR3 DNA: TGTGCCAGCAGTTTGATAGGGACAGAGGGTTGGGATGAGCAGTTCTTC

J gene: TRBJ2-1
V gene: TRBV28
clone size: .
D gene: .
CDR3 protein: CASTDRPSSYNEQFF
CDR3 DNA: TGTGCCAGCACAGACAGGCCTAGCTCCTACAATGAGCAGTTCTTC

J gene: TRBJ2-2
V gene: TRBV4-1
clone size: few
D gene: TRBD2
CDR3 protein: CASSPGTSGRAIGTGELFF
CDR3 DNA: TGCGCCAGCAGCCCCGGGACTAGCGGGAGGGCCATCGGGACCGGGGAGCTGTTTTTT

J gene: TRBJ2-1
V gene: TRBV7-2
clone size: many
D gene: .
CDR3 protein: CASSLQGRLSSYNEQFF
CDR3 DNA: TGTGCCAGCAGCCTCCAGGGACGCCTAAGCTCCTACAATGAGCAGTTCTTC

J gene: TRBJ2-3
V gene: TRBV20-1
clone size: few
D gene: TRBD2
CDR3 protein: CSARGPRPSGREKADTQYF
CDR3 DNA: TGCAGTGCTAGAGGACCACGACCTAGCGGGAGGGAGAAGGCAGATACGCAGTATTTT

J gene: TRBJ1-2
V gene: TRBV14
clone size: .
D gene: .
CDR3 protein: CASSRNLGQQYYGYTF
CDR3 DNA: TGTGCCAGCAGCCGCAATTTAGGACAGCAATACTATGGCTACACCTTC

J gene: TRBJ2-1
V gene: TRBV11-2
clone size: .
D gene: TRBD2
CDR3 protein: CASSFQSGGLYNEQFF
CDR3 DNA: TGTGCCAGCAGCTTTCAAAGCGGGGGGCTTTACAATGAGCAGTTCTTC

J gene: TRBJ2-7
V gene: TRBV6-2/TRBV6-3
clone size: .
D gene: .
CDR3 protein: CASGPYGQYF
CDR3 DNA: TGTGCCAGCGGCCCTTATGGGCAGTACTTC

J gene: TRBJ2-5
V gene: TRBV12-3/TRBV12-4
clone size: .
D gene: TRBD1
CDR3 protein: CASRRDSQETQYF
CDR3 DNA: TGTGCCAGCAGAAGGGACAGCCAAGAGACCCAGTACTTC

J gene: TRBJ2-7
V gene: TRBV7-6
clone size: .
D gene: .
CDR3 protein: CASSRRSDEQYF
CDR3 DNA: TGTGCCAGCAGCCGCCGTAGCGACGAGCAGTACTTC

J gene: TRBJ2-4
V gene: TRBV7-9
clone size: few
D gene: TRBD2
CDR3 protein: CASSLLAGRRKNIQYF
CDR3 DNA: TGTGCCAGCAGCTTATTAGCGGGTCGTCGCAAAAACATTCAGTACTTC

J gene: TRBJ2-3
V gene: TRBV4-2
clone size: .
D gene: .
CDR3 protein: CASSKTANTDTQYF
CDR3 DNA: TGTGCCAGCAGCAAGACAGCAAACACAGATACGCAGTATTTT

J gene: TRBJ2-1
V gene: TRBV7-6
clone size: once
D gene: .
CDR3 protein: CASSLDHRVSTYNEQFF
CDR3 DNA: TGTGCCAGCAGCTTAGACCACAGAGTATCCACCTACAATGAGCAGTTCTTC

J gene: TRBJ2-1
V gene: TRBV6-5
clone size: few
D gene: TRBD2
CDR3 protein: CASGRGRARNEQFF
CDR3 DNA: TGTGCCAGCGGACGGGGGAGGGCCCGCAATGAGCAGTTCTTC

J gene: TRBJ2-3
V gene: TRBV29-1
clone size: .
D gene: TRBD1
CDR3 protein: CSVDGANRGGTDTQYF
CDR3 DNA: TGCAGCGTTGATGGGGCAAACAGGGGGGGCACAGATACGCAGTATTTT

J gene: TRBJ2-5
V gene: TRBV3-1
clone size: once
D gene: .
CDR3 protein: CASSQDTTIQETQYF
CDR3 DNA: TGTGCCAGCAGCCAAGATACCACAATTCAAGAGACCCAGTACTTC

J gene: TRBJ1-2
V gene: TRBV12-3/TRBV12-4
clone size: few
D gene: .
CDR3 protein: CASSFFEGNYGYTF
CDR3 DNA: TGTGCCAGCAGTTTTTTTGAGGGGAACTATGGCTACACCTTC

J gene: TRBJ1-5
V gene: TRBV4-1
clone size: .
D gene: .
CDR3 protein: CASSQQGYQPQHF
CDR3 DNA: TGCGCCAGCAGCCAACAGGGGTACCAGCCCCAGCATTTT

J gene: TRBJ2-7
V gene: TRBV7-6
clone size: .
D gene: TRBD2
CDR3 protein: CASSLGVGRLYEQYF
CDR3 DNA: TGTGCCAGCAGCTTAGGTGTCGGGAGGCTTTACGAGCAGTACTTC

J gene: TRBJ2-1
V gene: TRBV5-1
clone size: few
D gene: .
CDR3 protein: CASSLRLALYNEQFF
CDR3 DNA: TGCGCCAGCAGCTTGCGTCTAGCGTTGTACAATGAGCAGTTCTTC

J gene: TRBJ2-2
V gene: TRBV9
clone size: few
D gene: TRBD2
CDR3 protein: CASSVRGLAANTGELFF
CDR3 DNA: TGTGCCAGCAGCGTCAGGGGACTAGCGGCGAACACCGGGGAGCTGTTTTTT

J gene: TRBJ1-4
V gene: TRBV27
clone size: few
D gene: .
CDR3 protein: CASSRTDEKLFF
CDR3 DNA: TGTGCCAGCAGTCGGACAGACGAAAAACTGTTTTTT

J gene: TRBJ2-5
V gene: TRBV21-1
clone size: few
D gene: .
CDR3 protein: CASSKGTGGISKTQYF
CDR3 DNA: TGTGCCAGCAGCAAGGGGACAGGGGGCATTTCAAAGACCCAGTACTTC

J gene: TRBJ2-4
V gene: TRBV18
clone size: .
D gene: TRBD2
CDR3 protein: CASSPPGGMTARKNIQYF
CDR3 DNA: TGTGCCAGCTCACCACCGGGGGGGATGACAGCACGTAAAAACATTCAGTACTTC

J gene: TRBJ2-1
V gene: TRBV7-3
clone size: many
D gene: TRBD2
CDR3 protein: CASSLTGLAGNEQFF
CDR3 DNA: TGTGCCAGCAGCTTAACGGGACTAGCGGGGAATGAGCAGTTCTTC

J gene: TRBJ1-5
V gene: TRBV9
clone size: .
D gene: .
CDR3 protein: CASSVGPLTEGYQPQHF
CDR3 DNA: TGTGCCAGCAGCGTAGGACCGTTGACGGAGGGCTATCAGCCCCAGCATTTT

J gene: TRBJ1-3
V gene: TRBV9
clone size: .
D gene: .
CDR3 protein: CASSVALAAGNTIYF
CDR3 DNA: TGTGCCAGCAGCGTAGCTTTGGCAGCTGGAAACACCATATATTTT

J gene: TRBJ1-6
V gene: TRBV5-1
clone size: few
D gene: TRBD1
CDR3 protein: CASRQGEDSPLHF
CDR3 DNA: TGCGCCAGCAGACAGGGGGAAGATTCACCCCTCCACTTT

J gene: TRBJ1-6
V gene: TRBV11-2
clone size: .
D gene: .
CDR3 protein: CASSLGQGMDSPLHF
CDR3 DNA: TGTGCCAGCAGCTTAGGGCAGGGGATGGATTCACCCCTCCACTTT

J gene: TRBJ2-7
V gene: TRBV7-9
clone size: .
D gene: TRBD2
CDR3 protein: CASTTRGLEDYEQYF
CDR3 DNA: TGTGCCAGCACCACCCGGGGACTAGAGGATTACGAGCAGTACTTC

J gene: TRBJ2-7
V gene: TRBV12-3/TRBV12-4
clone size: few
D gene: TRBD1
CDR3 protein: CASSSLDRWAYEQYF
CDR3 DNA: TGTGCCAGCAGTTCCCTGGACAGGTGGGCCTACGAGCAGTACTTC

J gene: TRBJ2-1
V gene: TRBV6-2/TRBV6-3
clone size: .
D gene: TRBD2
CDR3 protein: CASSPGLAGVEQFF
CDR3 DNA: TGTGCCAGCAGTCCGGGACTAGCGGGCGTTGAGCAGTTCTTC

J gene: TRBJ2-1
V gene: TRBV24-1
clone size: .
D gene: TRBD2
CDR3 protein: CATNDGGDYNEQFF
CDR3 DNA: TGTGCCACCAATGACGGGGGGGACTACAATGAGCAGTTCTTC

J gene: TRBJ1-1
V gene: TRBV29-1
clone size: .
D gene: .
CDR3 protein: CSVGYRGGTEAFF
CDR3 DNA: TGCAGCGTTGGATATCGAGGGGGCACTGAAGCTTTCTTT

J gene: TRBJ2-3
V gene: TRBV7-8
clone size: .
D gene: TRBD2
CDR3 protein: CASSLATGGTDTQYF
CDR3 DNA: TGTGCCAGCAGCTTAGCAACGGGGGGGACAGATACGCAGTATTTT

J gene: TRBJ2-3
V gene: TRBV21-1
clone size: .
D gene: .
CDR3 protein: CASKRTAQGATDTQYF
CDR3 DNA: TGTGCCAGCAAAAGAACAGCACAGGGCGCCACAGATACGCAGTATTTT

J gene: TRBJ2-3
V gene: TRBV19
clone size: .
D gene: .
CDR3 protein: CASSLRLLLTDTQYF
CDR3 DNA: TGTGCCAGTAGCCTCCGACTACTCCTCACAGATACGCAGTATTTT

J gene: TRBJ2-7
V gene: TRBV29-1
clone size: .
D gene: TRBD1
CDR3 protein: CSVGRDRAAYEQYF
CDR3 DNA: TGCAGCGTTGGCCGGGACAGGGCAGCCTACGAGCAGTACTTC

J gene: TRBJ2-7
V gene: TRBV5-6
clone size: few
D gene: .
CDR3 protein: CASSLGTAYYEQYF
CDR3 DNA: TGTGCCAGCAGCTTAGGGACGGCTTACTACGAGCAGTACTTC

J gene: TRBJ2-5
V gene: TRBV15
clone size: .
D gene: TRBD1
CDR3 protein: CATSRGRTGLEETQYF
CDR3 DNA: TGTGCCACCAGCAGAGGAAGGACAGGGCTCGAAGAGACCCAGTACTTC

J gene: TRBJ2-7
V gene: TRBV7-3
clone size: .
D gene: .
CDR3 protein: CASKGQQNSYEQYF
CDR3 DNA: TGTGCCAGCAAGGGGCAGCAAAACTCCTACGAGCAGTACTTC

J gene: TRBJ2-7
V gene: TRBV20-1
clone size: many
D gene: .
CDR3 protein: CSARASYEQYF
CDR3 DNA: TGCAGTGCTAGAGCCAGCTACGAGCAGTACTTC

J gene: TRBJ2-2
V gene: TRBV20-1
clone size: few
D gene: .
CDR3 protein: CSASQSGLPNTGELFF
CDR3 DNA: TGCAGTGCCAGCCAGTCGGGACTCCCGAACACCGGGGAGCTGTTTTTT

J gene: TRBJ2-5
V gene: TRBV10-3
clone size: .
D gene: TRBD1
CDR3 protein: CAISDPGTGGSKETQYF
CDR3 DNA: TGTGCCATCAGTGATCCCGGGACAGGCGGATCAAAAGAGACCCAGTACTTC

J gene: TRBJ2-3
V gene: TRBV20-1
clone size: .
D gene: .
CDR3 protein: CSAKQGGTDTQYF
CDR3 DNA: TGCAGTGCCAAACAGGGAGGGACAGATACGCAGTATTTT

J gene: TRBJ2-2
V gene: TRBV29-1
clone size: few
D gene: .
CDR3 protein: CSARLAGELFF
CDR3 DNA: TGCAGCGCCAGACTAGCCGGGGAGCTGTTTTTT